This TCR beta chain was recovered during a study of identical twins. For this clonotype: The antigen remains undetermined.

Donors were all healthy Caucasians. In germline, CDR1 is DFQATT, CDR2 SNEGSKA (reference sequence). The CDR3 spans 15 residues. Trimming took 6 bases from V and 4 from J; bases not matched to a gene: 6. Notes on the study in general: Monozygotic twin pairs showed more out-of-frame TCR alpha sharing than models estimated. The authors drew conclusions from cross-sectional statistical analysis rather than following the same donors.

A single record per CDR3 protein comes from TCRdb applying MiXCR to the 5' RACE reads. The sample lists nearly 900,000 distinct CDR3 sequences, roughly 12% occurring once. These data are also associated with another study on yellow fever vaccine responses in identical twins.

The clonotype originates from a young woman in good health. The genes are TRBV20-1 and TRBJ2-5, with 15 nucleotides matching TRBD2. The sequenced sample consisted of PBMCs. The CDR3, as DNA: TGCAGTGCCAGGACTAGCGGGGGGGGAAGAGAGACCCAGTACTTC. It codes for CSARTSGGGRETQYF.